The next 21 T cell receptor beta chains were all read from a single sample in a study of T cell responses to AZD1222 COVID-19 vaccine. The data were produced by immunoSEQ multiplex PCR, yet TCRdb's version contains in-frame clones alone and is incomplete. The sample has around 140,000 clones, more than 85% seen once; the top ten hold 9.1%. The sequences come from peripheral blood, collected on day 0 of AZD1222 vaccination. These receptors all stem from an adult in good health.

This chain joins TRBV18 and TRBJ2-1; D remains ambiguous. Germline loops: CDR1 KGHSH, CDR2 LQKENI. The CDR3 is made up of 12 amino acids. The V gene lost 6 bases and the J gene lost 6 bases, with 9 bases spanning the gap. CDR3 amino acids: CASSPGRNEQFF. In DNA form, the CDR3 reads TGTGCCAGCTCGCCCGGTCGCAATGAGCAGTTCTTC.

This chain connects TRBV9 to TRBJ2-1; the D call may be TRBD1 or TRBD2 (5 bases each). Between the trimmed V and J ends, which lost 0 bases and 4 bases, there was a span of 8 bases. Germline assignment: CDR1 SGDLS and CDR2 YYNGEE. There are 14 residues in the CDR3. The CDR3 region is CASSVGREYNEQFF. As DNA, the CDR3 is TGTGCCAGCAGCGTAGGCAGGGAGTACAATGAGCAGTTCTTC.

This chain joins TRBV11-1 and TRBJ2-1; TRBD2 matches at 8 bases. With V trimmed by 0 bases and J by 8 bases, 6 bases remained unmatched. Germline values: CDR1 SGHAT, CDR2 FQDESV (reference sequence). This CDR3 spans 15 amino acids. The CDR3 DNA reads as TGTGCCAGCAGCTTAGCTCCGGGGGGGCGCGATGAGCAGTTCTTC. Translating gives CASSLAPGGRDEQFF.

CDR3 nucleotide sequence: TGTGCCAGCAGCTCCGGGACGGGAAACATTCAGTACTTC. It yields the protein CASSSGTGNIQYF. The J gene is TRBJ2-4, the V gene TRBV7-8; D is possibly TRBD1 or TRBD2 (5 bases each). Germline V CDR1 and CDR2: SGHVS, FQNEAQ. The CDR3 is made up of 13 amino acids. The V end was cut by 4 bases, the J end by 6 bases, with 10 bases between. The full variable domain, in which reference TRBV7-8 and TRBJ2-4 provide the parts outside the CDR3, is GAGVSQSPRYKVAKRGQDVALRCDPISGHVSLFWYQQALGQGPEFLTYFQNEAQLDKSGLPSDRFFAERPEGSVSTLKIQRTQQEDSAVYLCASSSGTGNIQYFGAGTRLSVL.

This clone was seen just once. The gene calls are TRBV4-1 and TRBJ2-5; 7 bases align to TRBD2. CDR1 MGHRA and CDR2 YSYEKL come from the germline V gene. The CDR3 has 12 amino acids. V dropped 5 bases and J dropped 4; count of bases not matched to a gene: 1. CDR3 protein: CASSASGETQYF. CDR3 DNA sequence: TGCGCCAGCAGCGCTAGCGGAGAGACCCAGTACTTC.

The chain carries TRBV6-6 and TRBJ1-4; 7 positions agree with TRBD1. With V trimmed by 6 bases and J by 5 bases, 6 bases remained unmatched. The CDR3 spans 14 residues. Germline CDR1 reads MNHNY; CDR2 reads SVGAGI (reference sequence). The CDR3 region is CASSPTGRNEKLFF. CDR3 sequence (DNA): TGTGCCAGCAGCCCGACAGGGAGAAATGAAAAACTGTTTTTT.

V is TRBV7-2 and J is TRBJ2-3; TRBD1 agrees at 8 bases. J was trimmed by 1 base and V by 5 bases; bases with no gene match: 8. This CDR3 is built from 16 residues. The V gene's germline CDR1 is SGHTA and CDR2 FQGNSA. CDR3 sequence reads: CASSVQGARGTDTQYF. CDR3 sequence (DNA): TGTGCCAGCAGCGTCCAGGGGGCCCGCGGCACAGATACGCAGTATTTT.

CDR3 region: CATTEQYF. CDR3 DNA sequence: TGTGCCACCACCGAGCAGTACTTC. The V gene is TRBV15, the J gene TRBJ2-7; D ambiguous. The CDR3 is 8 residues long. Between the trimmed V and J ends, which lost 7 bases and 6 bases, there was a span of 1 base. Per germline, CDR1 LNHNV and CDR2 YYDKDF (reference sequence).

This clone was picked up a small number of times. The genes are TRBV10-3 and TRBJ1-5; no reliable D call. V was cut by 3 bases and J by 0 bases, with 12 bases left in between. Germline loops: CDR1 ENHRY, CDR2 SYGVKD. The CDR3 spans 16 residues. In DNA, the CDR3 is TGTGCCATCAGTGAAATGGCGGCAGCTAGCAATCAGCCCCAGCATTTT. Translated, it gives CAISEMAAASNQPQHF.

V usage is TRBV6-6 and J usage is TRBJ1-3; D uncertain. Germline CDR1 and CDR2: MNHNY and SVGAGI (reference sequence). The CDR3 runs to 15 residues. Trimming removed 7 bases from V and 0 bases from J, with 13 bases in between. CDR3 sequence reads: CASTAGRDSGNTIYF. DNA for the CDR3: TGTGCCAGCACAGCCGGTAGGGACTCTGGAAACACCATATATTTT.

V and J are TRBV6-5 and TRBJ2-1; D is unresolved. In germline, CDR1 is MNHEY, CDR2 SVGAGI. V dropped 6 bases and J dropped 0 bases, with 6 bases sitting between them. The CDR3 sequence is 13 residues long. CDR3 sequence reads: CASRLTSYNEQFF. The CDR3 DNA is TGTGCCAGCAGGCTGACCTCCTACAATGAGCAGTTCTTC.

The CDR3 DNA is TGTGCCTGGAGTAGTCAAGAGACCCAGTACTTC. Its protein is CAWSSQETQYF. V usage is TRBV30 and J usage is TRBJ2-5; D is uncertain. CDR3 length: 11 residues. Germline-derived CDR1 and CDR2 are GTSNPN and SVGIG (reference sequence). With 2 bases removed from V and 2 bases from J, the gap between germline ends came to 3 bases.

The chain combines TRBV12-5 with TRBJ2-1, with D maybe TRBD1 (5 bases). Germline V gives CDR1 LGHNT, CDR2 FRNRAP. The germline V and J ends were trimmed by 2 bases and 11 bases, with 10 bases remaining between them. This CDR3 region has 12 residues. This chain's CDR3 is CASGLTQGQQFF. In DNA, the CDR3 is TGTGCTAGTGGTTTGACGCAGGGCCAGCAGTTCTTC.

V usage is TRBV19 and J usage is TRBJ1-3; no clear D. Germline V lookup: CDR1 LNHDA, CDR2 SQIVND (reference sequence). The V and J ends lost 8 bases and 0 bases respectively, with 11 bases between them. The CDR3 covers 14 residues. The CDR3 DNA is TGTGCCAGTCGCTTCGGGGACTCTGGAAACACCATATATTTT. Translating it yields CASRFGDSGNTIYF.

CDR3 region: CASSQDLIRGYEQYF. The CDR3 coding sequence is TGCGCCAGCAGCCAAGATTTAATTCGGGGATACGAGCAGTACTTC. The genes are TRBV4-3 and TRBJ2-7; possibly TRBD2 for D (5 bases). Germline V gene lookup returns CDR1 LGHNA and CDR2 YSLEER. Trimming took 0 bases from V and 4 from J, leaving 13 bases between them. The CDR3 is 15 amino acids.

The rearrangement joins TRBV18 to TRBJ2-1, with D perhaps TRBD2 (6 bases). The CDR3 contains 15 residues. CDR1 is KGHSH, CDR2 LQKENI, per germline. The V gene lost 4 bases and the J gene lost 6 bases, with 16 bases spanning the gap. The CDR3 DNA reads TGTGCCAGCTCACTTAGAACTAGCTCCCTCAATGAGCAGTTCTTC. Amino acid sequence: CASSLRTSSLNEQFF.

The CDR3 sequence is CAWSVPDLTYGYTF. CDR3 nucleotides: TGTGCCTGGAGTGTCCCGGACTTGACCTATGGCTACACCTTC. The V and J genes are TRBV30 and TRBJ1-2, with D uncertain. The germline gives CDR1 GTSNPN, CDR2 SVGIG (reference sequence). V was trimmed by 0 bases and J by 4 bases, leaving 12 bases between them. This CDR3 spans 14 amino acids. Drawing the rest from reference TRBV30 and TRBJ1-2, the complete variable domain is SQTIHQWPATLVQPVGSPLSLECTVEGTSNPNLYWYRQAAGRGLQLLFYSVGIGQISSEVPQNLSASRPQDRQFILSSKKLLLSDSGFYLCAWSVPDLTYGYTFGSGTRLTVV.

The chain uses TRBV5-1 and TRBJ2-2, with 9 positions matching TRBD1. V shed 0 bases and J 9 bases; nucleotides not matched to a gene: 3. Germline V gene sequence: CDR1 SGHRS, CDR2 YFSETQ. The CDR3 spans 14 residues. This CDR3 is CASSLAGTGRELFF. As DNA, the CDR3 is TGCGCCAGCAGCTTGGCAGGGACAGGGCGGGAGCTGTTTTTT.

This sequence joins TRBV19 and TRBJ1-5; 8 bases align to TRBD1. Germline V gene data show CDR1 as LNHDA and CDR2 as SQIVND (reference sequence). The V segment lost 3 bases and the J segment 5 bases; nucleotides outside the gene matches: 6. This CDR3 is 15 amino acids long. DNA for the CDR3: TGTGCCAGTAGTATCGGTTACAGGGGGTATCAGCCCCAGCATTTT. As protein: CASSIGYRGYQPQHF.

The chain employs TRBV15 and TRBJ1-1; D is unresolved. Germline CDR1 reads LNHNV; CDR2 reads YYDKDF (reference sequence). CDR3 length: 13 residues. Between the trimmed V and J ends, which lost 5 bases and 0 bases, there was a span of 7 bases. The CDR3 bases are TGTGCCACCAGCGTCGTAATGAACACTGAAGCTTTCTTT. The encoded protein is CATSVVMNTEAFF.

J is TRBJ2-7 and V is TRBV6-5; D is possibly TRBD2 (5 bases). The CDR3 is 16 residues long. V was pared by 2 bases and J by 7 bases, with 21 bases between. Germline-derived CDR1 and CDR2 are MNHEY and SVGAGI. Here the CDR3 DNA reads TGTGCCAGCAGTTACCTTTCAGGACGGCGGGCCGGAGAGCAGTACTTC. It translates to CASSYLSGRRAGEQYF.